The TCR beta chain under discussion was sequenced for a study of T cell changes during pregnancy in multiple sclerosis (dated by TCRdb to the late 2010s). In the study overall: The study looked at changes in the T cell repertoire across pregnancy in women with multiple sclerosis.

Details on this clone: What antigen it recognizes has not been identified. No base qualities exist here, and no much larger clone lies one base off it.

The library was produced with the immunoSEQ multiplex PCR assay. Sourced from immuneACCESS, this table was stored by TCRdb with only in-frame sequences that have V and J called. A share of the clones is absent; for the studies checked, an unresolved V gene accounts for under half, and the remainder has no known explanation. For this sample there are about 79,000 clones; around nine tenths appear just once. The leading ten clones occupy under 0.6% of the sample. V sheds 5 bases and J sheds 0 bases, leaving 6 bases between their ends. The CDR3 covers 14 residues, taking in both the cysteine and the phenylalanine. The DNA shown is the 42-base CDR3, in frame from base 1. CDR1 and CDR2, looked up from the germline V gene, are SGHRS and YFSETQ.

Specimen: CD4+ T cells from peripheral blood mononuclear cells, collected in the second trimester of pregnancy. The receptor was isolated from a female donor with multiple sclerosis, enrolled in a pregnancy study. The rearrangement joined TRBV5-1 to TRBJ2-6, with the D segment identity uncertain. The CDR3 has the sequence CASSDISGANVLTF. The DNA is TGCGCCAGCAGTGACATCTCTGGGGCCAACGTCCTGACTTTC.